The source of this TCR beta chain is a study of blood T cells in healthy people across ages. Across the study: T cells yielded about one barcoded beta molecule per two cells through template switching. General study results and limits: Versus aged donors, long-lived donors had higher diversity and more naive CD4+ cells. Donor CMV status was unknown, possibly confounding expanded clonotype changes.

As regards this clonotype: The antigen remains undetermined.

It was with a sample-barcoded 5' primer and a J-beta primer mix that a second PCR of roughly 7 to 12 cycles was run. TCRdb ran MiXCR on the 5' RACE reads and lists one entry per CDR3 protein. This table holds approximately 600,000 distinct CDR3 sequences, roughly 58% found once. The sequenced material came from blood. The source is a man aged 55 to 70 in good health.

DNA of the CDR3: TGTGCCAGCATGGACAGGCCTAAAAACATTCAGTACTTC. Its translation is CASMDRPKNIQYF. This chain links TRBV6-5 with TRBJ2-4; TRBD1 matches 7 bases. V lost 7 bases and J lost 4; bases outside the gene matches: 4. This CDR3 has 13 amino acids. The germline V gene encodes CDR1 MNHEY and CDR2 SVGAGI.